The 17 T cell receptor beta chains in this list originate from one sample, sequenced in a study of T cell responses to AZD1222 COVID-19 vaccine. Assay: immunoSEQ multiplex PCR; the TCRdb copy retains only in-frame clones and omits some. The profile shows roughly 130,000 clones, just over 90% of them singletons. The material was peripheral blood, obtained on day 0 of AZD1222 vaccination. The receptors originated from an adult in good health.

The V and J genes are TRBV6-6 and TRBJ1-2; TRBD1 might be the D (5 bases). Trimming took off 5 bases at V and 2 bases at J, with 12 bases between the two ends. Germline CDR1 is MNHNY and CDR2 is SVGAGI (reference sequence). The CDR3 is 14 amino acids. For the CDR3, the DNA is TGTGCCAGCAGTACTCCGGGACTAAACTATGGCTACACCTTC. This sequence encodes CASSTPGLNYGYTF.

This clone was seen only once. CDR3 residues: CASSPGTVYNEQFF. The DNA for the CDR3 is TGTGCCAGCAGCCCCGGGACAGTCTACAATGAGCAGTTCTTC. The chain recombines TRBV14 with TRBJ2-1, with 7 bases matching TRBD1. Germline V gene lookup returns CDR1 SGHDN and CDR2 FVKESK. The junction had 3 bases not matched to a gene; V was cut back by 4 bases and J by 3 bases. The CDR3 is 14 residues long.

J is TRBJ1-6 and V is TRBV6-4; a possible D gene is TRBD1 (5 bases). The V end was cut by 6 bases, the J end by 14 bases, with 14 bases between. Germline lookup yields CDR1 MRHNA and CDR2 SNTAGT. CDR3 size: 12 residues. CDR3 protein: CASRGATGALHF. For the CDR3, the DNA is TGTGCCAGCAGAGGGGCGACGGGGGCCCTCCACTTT.

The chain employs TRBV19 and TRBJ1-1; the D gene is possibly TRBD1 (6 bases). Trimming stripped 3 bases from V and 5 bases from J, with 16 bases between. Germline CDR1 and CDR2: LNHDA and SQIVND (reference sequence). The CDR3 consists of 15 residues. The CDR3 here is CASSIKGGRWTEAFF. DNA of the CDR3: TGTGCCAGTAGTATCAAGGGGGGAAGGTGGACTGAAGCTTTCTTT.

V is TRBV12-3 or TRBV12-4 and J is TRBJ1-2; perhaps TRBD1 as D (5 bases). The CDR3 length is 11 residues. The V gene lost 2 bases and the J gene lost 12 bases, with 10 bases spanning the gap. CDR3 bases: TGTGCCAGCAGTTTAAAGGCAGGGAACACCTTC. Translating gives CASSLKAGNTF.

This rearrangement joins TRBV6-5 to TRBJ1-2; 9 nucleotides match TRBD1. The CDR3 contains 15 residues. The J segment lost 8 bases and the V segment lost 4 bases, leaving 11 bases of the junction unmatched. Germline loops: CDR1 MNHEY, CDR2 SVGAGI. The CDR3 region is CASSSIRDRVPGYTF. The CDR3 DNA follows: TGTGCCAGCAGTTCGATTCGGGACAGGGTGCCGGGCTACACCTTC.

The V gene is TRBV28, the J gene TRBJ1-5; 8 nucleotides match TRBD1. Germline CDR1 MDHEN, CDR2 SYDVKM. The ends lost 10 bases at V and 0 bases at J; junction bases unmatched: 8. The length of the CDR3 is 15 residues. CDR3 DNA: TGTGCCACCAAACAGGGGGGGTTTAGCAATCAGCCCCAGCATTTT. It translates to CATKQGGFSNQPQHF.

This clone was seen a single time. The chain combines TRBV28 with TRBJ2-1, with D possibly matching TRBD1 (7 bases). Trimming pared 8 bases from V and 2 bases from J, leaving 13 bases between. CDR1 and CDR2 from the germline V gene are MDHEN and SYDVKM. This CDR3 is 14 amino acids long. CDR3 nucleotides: TGTGCCAGCCAGGGGGGTTCTCCCTACAATGAGCAGTTCTTC. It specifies CASQGGSPYNEQFF.

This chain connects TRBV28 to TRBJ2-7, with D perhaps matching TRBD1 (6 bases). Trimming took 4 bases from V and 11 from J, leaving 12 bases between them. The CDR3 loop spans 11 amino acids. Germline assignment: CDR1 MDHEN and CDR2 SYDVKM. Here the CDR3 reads CASSYQGTEYF. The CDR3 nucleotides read TGTGCCAGCAGTTATCAGGGGACGGAGTACTTC.

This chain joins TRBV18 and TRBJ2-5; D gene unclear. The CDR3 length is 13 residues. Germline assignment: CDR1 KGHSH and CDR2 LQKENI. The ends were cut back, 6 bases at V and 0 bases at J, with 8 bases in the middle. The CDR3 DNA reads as TGTGCCAGCTCCCCCCGGGACCAAGAGACCCAGTACTTC. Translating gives CASSPRDQETQYF.

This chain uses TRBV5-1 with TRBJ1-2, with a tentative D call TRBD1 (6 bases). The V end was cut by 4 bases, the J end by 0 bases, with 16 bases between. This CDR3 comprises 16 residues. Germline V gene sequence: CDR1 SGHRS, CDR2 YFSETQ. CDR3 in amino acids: CASSPRREGANYGYTF. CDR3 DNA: TGCGCCAGCAGCCCCCGTCGGGAGGGGGCTAACTATGGCTACACCTTC. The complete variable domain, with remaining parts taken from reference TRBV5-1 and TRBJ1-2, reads KAGVTQTPRYLIKTRGQQVTLSCSPISGHRSVSWYQQTPGQGLQFLFEYFSETQRNKGNFPGRFSGRQFSNSRSEMNVSTLELGDSALYLCASSPRREGANYGYTFGSGTRLTVV.

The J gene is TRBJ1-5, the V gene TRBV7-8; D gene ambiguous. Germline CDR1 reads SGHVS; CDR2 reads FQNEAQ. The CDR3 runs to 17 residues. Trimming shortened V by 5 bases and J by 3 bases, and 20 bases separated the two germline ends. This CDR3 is CASSPLFLGAINQPQHF. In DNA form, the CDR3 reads TGTGCCAGCAGCCCCTTGTTCTTGGGCGCGATCAATCAGCCCCAGCATTTT.

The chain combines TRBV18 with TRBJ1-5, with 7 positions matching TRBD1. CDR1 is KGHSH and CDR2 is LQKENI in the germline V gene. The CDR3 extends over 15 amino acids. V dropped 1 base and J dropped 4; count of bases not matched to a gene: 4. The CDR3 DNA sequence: TGTGCCAGCTCACCACGGAGGGGGCTTAATCAGCCCCAGCATTTT. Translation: CASSPRRGLNQPQHF. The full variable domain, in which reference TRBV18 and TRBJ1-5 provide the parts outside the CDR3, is NAGVMQNPRHLVRRRGQEARLRCSPMKGHSHVYWYRQLPEEGLKFMVYLQKENIIDESGMPKERFSAEFPKEGPSILRIQQVVRGDSAAYFCASSPRRGLNQPQHFGDGTRLSIL.

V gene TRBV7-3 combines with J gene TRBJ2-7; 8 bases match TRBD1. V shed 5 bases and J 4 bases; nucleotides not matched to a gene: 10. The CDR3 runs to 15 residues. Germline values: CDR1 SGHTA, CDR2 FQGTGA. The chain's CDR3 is CASSPYSGGGYEQYF. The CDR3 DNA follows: TGTGCCAGCAGCCCCTATTCAGGGGGCGGTTACGAGCAGTACTTC.

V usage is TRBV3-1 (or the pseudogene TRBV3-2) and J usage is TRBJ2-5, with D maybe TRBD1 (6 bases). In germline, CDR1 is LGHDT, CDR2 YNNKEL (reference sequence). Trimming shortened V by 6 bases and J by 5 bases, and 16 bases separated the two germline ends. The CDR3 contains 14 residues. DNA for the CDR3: TGTGCCAGCAGTAACTTGAGGGGGACCGAGACCCAGTACTTC. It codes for CASSNLRGTETQYF.

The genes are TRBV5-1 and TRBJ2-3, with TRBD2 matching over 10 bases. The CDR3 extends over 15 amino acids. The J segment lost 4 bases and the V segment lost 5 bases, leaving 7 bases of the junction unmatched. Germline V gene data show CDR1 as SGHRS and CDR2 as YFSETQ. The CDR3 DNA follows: TGCGCCAGCAGAACTAGCGGGATCGACGCAGATACGCAGTATTTT. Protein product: CASRTSGIDADTQYF.

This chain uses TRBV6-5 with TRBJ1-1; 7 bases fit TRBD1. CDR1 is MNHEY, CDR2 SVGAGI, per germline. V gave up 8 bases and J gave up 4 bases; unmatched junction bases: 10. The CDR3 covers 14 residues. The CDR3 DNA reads TGTGCCAGCCAAAATCAGGGGGTCGGCACTGAAGCTTTCTTT. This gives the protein CASQNQGVGTEAFF.